Presented here are 2 T cell receptor beta chains from one specimen sequenced in a study of sequential checkpoint blockade in melanoma. Described treatment: randomized to nivolumab then ipilimumab (arm A) or the reverse (arm B). Profiled with immunoSEQ multiplex PCR; TCRdb holds only in-frame clones, not every one. The sample carries some 8,200 clones, 50% to 75% recorded once. The material was CD8+ T cells sorted from blood (inferred from file names), obtained from a patient given nivolumab and ipilimumab in sequence. Source of these receptors: a human donor with melanoma.

This clone appeared once. The V call is TRBV18, the J call TRBJ2-7, with a weak D call TRBD1 (5 bases). Germline V gene lookup returns CDR1 KGHSH and CDR2 LQKENI. There are 15 residues in the CDR3. V lost 3 bases and J lost 4, with 16 bases in between. CDR3 loop: CASSPPTGPLYEQYF. Written as DNA, the CDR3 is TGTGCCAGCTCACCCCCCACAGGTCCCCTGTACGAGCAGTACTTC.

The chain links TRBV29-1 to TRBJ2-3; 7 positions match TRBD1. Trimming cost V 4 bases and J 2 bases; bases outside gene matches: 12. The CDR3 spans 16 residues. Germline values: CDR1 SQVTM, CDR2 ANQGSEA. The CDR3 protein is CSVGFGQERDTDTQYF. In DNA, the CDR3 is TGCAGCGTTGGTTTTGGACAGGAAAGGGACACAGATACGCAGTATTTT.